This T cell receptor (beta chain) was sequenced during a study of blood T cell repertoires in COVID-19. Turning to the study itself: Sample material is recorded as cDNA or gDNA derived from T cells, B-cell-depleted T cells, or PBMCs.

V lost 5 bases to trimming and J lost 1 base; unmatched junction nucleotides: 7. Germline values: CDR1 LNHDA, CDR2 SQIVND (reference sequence). The CDR3 runs 16 residues. Authors' processing steps: Estimation of nucleated cell counts relied on the amplification of reference gene primers. Using immunoSEQ multiplex PCR, the repertoire was profiled, and TCRdb retains in-frame clones only, with some absent. The V and J calls and the clone size are those of that table, but D and trimming were determined from the DNA. The sample comprises over 80,000 clones, about 74% of which are singletons, and 3% to 4.5% rests with the top ten. Seattle's enrolled individuals joined amid active infection and were then monitored longitudinally.

The receptor was derived from a man between 65 and 79 years old with COVID-19, enrolled during active disease. The rearrangement links TRBV19 to TRBJ2-7; TRBD2 matches 11 bases. Material for sequencing was peripheral blood. CDR3 in DNA: TGTGCCAGTAGTCCGGGACTAGCGGCCCTATCCTACGAGCAGTACTTC. As protein: CASSPGLAALSYEQYF.